The 17 T cell receptor beta chains below all came from one sample that was sequenced in a study of somatic mutations in cytotoxic T cells in rheumatoid arthritis. Generated by immunoSEQ multiplex PCR, the TCRdb table keeps only in-frame clones and is missing some. The sample yields around 20,000 clones, less than 75% seen once. Sequencing was carried out using CD8+ T cells sorted from blood. The receptors were gathered from a woman between 55 and 75 years old in good health.

DNA for the CDR3: TGTGCCTGGACCCCGACAGGGGTGAACACTGAAGCTTTCTTT. This sequence encodes CAWTPTGVNTEAFF. V is TRBV30 and J is TRBJ1-1, with 8 positions matching TRBD1. This CDR3 region has 14 residues. Germline values: CDR1 GTSNPN, CDR2 SVGIG (reference sequence). V trimming: 4 bases; J trimming: 0 bases; junction bases outside the gene matches: 4.

The genes are TRBV27 and TRBJ1-5, with a possible D match to TRBD1 (5 bases). V was shortened by 5 bases and J by 6 bases, with 23 bases between the two germline ends. The CDR3 consists of 17 residues. From germline, CDR1 is MNHEY and CDR2 SMNVEV (reference sequence). CDR3 bases: TGTGCCAGCAGTCCCCGGGGGGGTCCCCGGGGGGGTCAGCCCCAGCATTTT. It translates to CASSPRGGPRGGQPQHF.

The chain employs TRBV6-6 and TRBJ2-1; D unresolved. This CDR3 spans 12 amino acids. The V and J ends lost 9 bases and 4 bases respectively, with 10 bases between them. Per germline, CDR1 MNHNY and CDR2 SVGAGI (reference sequence). The CDR3 sequence: CASCRPYNEQFF. CDR3 bases: TGTGCCAGTTGCCGGCCTTACAATGAGCAGTTCTTC.

This clone was observed a single time. V gene TRBV5-6 combines with J gene TRBJ2-5; D not resolved. Looked up from germline, CDR1 is SGHDT and CDR2 is YYEEEE. The V gene lost 0 bases and the J gene lost 3 bases, with 15 bases spanning the gap. The CDR3 is 16 amino acids. The DNA for the CDR3 is TGTGCCAGCAGCTTGGAATTCTCCGACGGTGAAGAGACCCAGTACTTC. Translating it yields CASSLEFSDGEETQYF.

DNA of the CDR3: TGTGCCAGCACCCCCGGAGGGGGAGGTTATGGCTACACCTTC. Protein sequence: CASTPGGGGYGYTF. The chain recombines TRBV27 with TRBJ1-2, with D tentatively TRBD1 (6 bases). Trimming pared 7 bases from V and 5 bases from J, leaving 17 bases between. Germline V gives CDR1 MNHEY, CDR2 SMNVEV (reference sequence). The CDR3 runs to 14 residues.

This chain connects TRBV10-1 to TRBJ2-1, with TRBD2 identical over 7 bases. CDR3 size: 16 residues. Germline V gene lookup returns CDR1 WNHNN and CDR2 SYGVQD (reference sequence). Trimming removed 1 base from V and 7 bases from J; junction bases left unmatched: 10. CDR3 coding DNA: TGCGCCAGCAGTGAGTACGCGGGGGAGAGCGGGAATGAGCAGTTCTTC. Amino acids: CASSEYAGESGNEQFF.

This clone has just one count. The rearrangement uses TRBV6-5 and TRBJ2-7; D may be TRBD1 (7 bases). This CDR3 is 14 amino acids long. The germline V gene encodes CDR1 MNHEY and CDR2 SVGAGI. Trimming stripped 3 bases from V and 0 bases from J, with 9 bases between. The CDR3 DNA is TGTGCCAGCAGTTATCAGGGGGGCTCCTACGAGCAGTACTTC. Its protein product is CASSYQGGSYEQYF.

This clone has a handful of counts. The rearrangement links TRBV27 to TRBJ2-2; D tentatively reads TRBD1 or TRBD2 (6 bases each). Germline V gives CDR1 MNHEY, CDR2 SMNVEV (reference sequence). The CDR3 runs 19 residues. The V and J ends lost 2 bases and 3 bases respectively, with 22 bases between them. Here the CDR3 DNA reads TGTGCCAGCAGTTTAACCCCGAGGGGGGTAATAGGGGACACCGGGGAGCTGTTTTTT. Its translation: CASSLTPRGVIGDTGELFF.

The gene calls are TRBV6-5 and TRBJ1-6; D is undetermined. The V and J ends lost 2 bases and 10 bases respectively, with 12 bases between them. This CDR3 is 14 amino acids long. CDR1 and CDR2 from the germline V gene are MNHEY and SVGAGI. This CDR3 is CASSYGGVDSPLHF. The CDR3 nucleotides are TGTGCCAGCAGTTACGGTGGCGTGGACTCACCCCTCCACTTT.

The chain recombines TRBV10-1 with TRBJ2-1; D not resolved. This CDR3 comprises 11 residues. V was clipped by 2 bases and J by 8 bases, with 4 bases between them. From germline, CDR1 is WNHNN and CDR2 SYGVQD (reference sequence). CDR3: CASSEGDEQFF. The CDR3 region has the DNA TGCGCCAGCAGTGAGGGGGATGAGCAGTTCTTC.

This chain links TRBV9 with TRBJ2-7; D uncertain. The CDR3 length is 14 residues. V was trimmed by 2 bases and J by 7 bases, leaving 16 bases between them. The germline V gene has CDR1 SGDLS and CDR2 YYNGEE. CDR3 in DNA: TGTGCCAGCAGCGTTGACGTAACGGGTGAAGAGCAGTACTTC. As protein: CASSVDVTGEEQYF.

This clone was counted once. CDR3: CASSQNNSPLHF. The CDR3 nucleotides are TGCGCCAGCAGCCAAAATAATTCACCCCTCCACTTT. V and J are TRBV4-1 and TRBJ1-6; no clear D gene. The germline V gene encodes CDR1 MGHRA and CDR2 YSYEKL. Trimming stripped 2 bases from V and 5 bases from J, with 1 base between. CDR3 length: 12 amino acids.

This clone was observed once. V and J are TRBV2 and TRBJ1-1, with TRBD1 matching over 8 bases. Trimming removed 6 bases from V and 3 bases from J; junction bases left unmatched: 6. Germline CDR1 is SNHLY and CDR2 is FYNNEI. The CDR3 extends over 14 amino acids. Written as DNA, the CDR3 is TGTGCCAGCAGGGACAGGGCTATGGACACTGAAGCTTTCTTT. Translation: CASRDRAMDTEAFF.

This chain joins TRBV6-5 and TRBJ2-1; 9 positions match TRBD1. The V gene's germline CDR1 is MNHEY and CDR2 SVGAGI. Losses at the gene ends were 6 bases for V and 8 bases for J; bases not matched to a gene: 5. The CDR3 contains 13 residues. CDR3 coding DNA: TGTGCCAGCAGGGGACAGGGAGGACATGAGCAGTTCTTC. Translated, it gives CASRGQGGHEQFF.

The rearrangement links TRBV10-3 to TRBJ2-7; D is unresolved. CDR3 size: 13 residues. The germline V gene has CDR1 ENHRY and CDR2 SYGVKD. The V end was cut by 2 bases, the J end by 3 bases, with 8 bases between. The CDR3 reads CAISEADIYEQYF. CDR3 DNA: TGTGCCATCAGTGAGGCCGACATCTACGAGCAGTACTTC.

The rearrangement links TRBV6-1 to TRBJ1-2; D is unclear. Germline V lookup: CDR1 MNHNS, CDR2 SASEGT. The ends were cut back, 5 bases at V and 4 bases at J, with 8 bases in the middle. The CDR3 consists of 12 residues. CDR3 DNA: TGTGCCAGCAGTAAAGGGAGCTATGGCTACACCTTC. Encoded protein: CASSKGSYGYTF.

The V call is TRBV4-1, the J call TRBJ2-1, with 7 bases identical to TRBD2. Germline V CDR1 and CDR2: MGHRA, YSYEKL. V was pared by 3 bases and J by 16 bases, with 21 bases of the junction left unmatched. The CDR3 totals 16 residues. The CDR3 region has the DNA TGCGCCAGCAGCCATAATGGTGGGACTACCCAAACCCGGCTATTCTTC. It translates to CASSHNGGTTQTRLFF.